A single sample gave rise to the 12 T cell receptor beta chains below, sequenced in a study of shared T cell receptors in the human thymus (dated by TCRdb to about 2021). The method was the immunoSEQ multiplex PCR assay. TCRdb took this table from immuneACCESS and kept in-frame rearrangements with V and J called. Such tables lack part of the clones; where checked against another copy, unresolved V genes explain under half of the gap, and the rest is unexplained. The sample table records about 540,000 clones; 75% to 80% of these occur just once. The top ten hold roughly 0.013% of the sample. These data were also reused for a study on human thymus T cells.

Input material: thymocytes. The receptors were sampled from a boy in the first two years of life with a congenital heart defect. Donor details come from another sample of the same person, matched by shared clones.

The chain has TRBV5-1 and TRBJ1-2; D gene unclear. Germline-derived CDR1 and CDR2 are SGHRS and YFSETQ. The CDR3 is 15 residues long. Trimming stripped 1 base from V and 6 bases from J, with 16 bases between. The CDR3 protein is CASSLSPPGFDGYTF. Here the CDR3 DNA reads TGCGCCAGCAGCTTGTCCCCCCCAGGCTTCGATGGCTACACCTTC.

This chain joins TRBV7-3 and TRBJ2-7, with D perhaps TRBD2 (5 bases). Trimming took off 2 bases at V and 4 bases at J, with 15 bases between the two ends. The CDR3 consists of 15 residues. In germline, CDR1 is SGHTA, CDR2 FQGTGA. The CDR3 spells CASSLWVGDEYEQYF. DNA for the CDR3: TGTGCCAGCAGCTTATGGGTGGGAGACGAGTACGAGCAGTACTTC.

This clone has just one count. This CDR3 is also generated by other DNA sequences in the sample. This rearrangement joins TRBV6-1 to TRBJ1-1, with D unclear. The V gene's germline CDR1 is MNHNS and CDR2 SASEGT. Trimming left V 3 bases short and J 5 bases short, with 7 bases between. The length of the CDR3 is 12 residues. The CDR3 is CASSERGTEAFF. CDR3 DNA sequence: TGTGCCAGCAGTGAGCGCGGGACTGAAGCTTTCTTT.

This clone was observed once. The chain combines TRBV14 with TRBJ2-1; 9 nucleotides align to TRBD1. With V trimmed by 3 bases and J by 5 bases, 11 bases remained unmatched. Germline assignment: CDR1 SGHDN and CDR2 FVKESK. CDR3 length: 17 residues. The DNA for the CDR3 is TGTGCCAGCAGCCAGGCCCGGACAGGGGTCCCCGACAATGAGCAGTTCTTC. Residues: CASSQARTGVPDNEQFF.

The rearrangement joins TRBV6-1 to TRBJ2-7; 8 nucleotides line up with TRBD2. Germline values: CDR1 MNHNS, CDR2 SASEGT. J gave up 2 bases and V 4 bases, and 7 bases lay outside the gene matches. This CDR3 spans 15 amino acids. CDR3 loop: CASSGLGTRAYEQYF. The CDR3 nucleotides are TGTGCCAGCAGTGGATTGGGGACTAGAGCCTACGAGCAGTACTTC.

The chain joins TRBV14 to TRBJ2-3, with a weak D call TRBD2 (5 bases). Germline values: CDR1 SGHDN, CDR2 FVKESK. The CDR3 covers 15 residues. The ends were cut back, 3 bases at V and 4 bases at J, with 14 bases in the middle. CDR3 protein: CASSHLTRGPDTQYF. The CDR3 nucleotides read TGTGCCAGCAGCCATCTTACTAGAGGGCCAGATACGCAGTATTTT. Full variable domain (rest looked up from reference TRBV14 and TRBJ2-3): EAGVTQFPSHSVIEKGQTVTLRCDPISGHDNLYWYRRVMGKEIKFLLHFVKESKQDESGMPNNRFLAERTGGTYSTLKVQPAELEDSGVYFCASSHLTRGPDTQYFGPGTRLTVL.

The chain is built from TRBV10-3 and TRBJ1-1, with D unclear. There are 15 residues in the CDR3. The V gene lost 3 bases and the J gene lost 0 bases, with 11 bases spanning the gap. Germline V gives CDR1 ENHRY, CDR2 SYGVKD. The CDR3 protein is CAISDRQRLNTEAFF. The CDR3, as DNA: TGTGCCATCAGTGATCGGCAGCGCCTGAACACTGAAGCTTTCTTT.

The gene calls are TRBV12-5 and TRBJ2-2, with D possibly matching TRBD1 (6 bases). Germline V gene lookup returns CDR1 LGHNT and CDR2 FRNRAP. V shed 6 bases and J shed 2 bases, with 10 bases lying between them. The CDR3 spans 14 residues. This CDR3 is CASGSGTNTGELFF. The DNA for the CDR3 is TGTGCTAGTGGGTCAGGGACAAACACCGGGGAGCTGTTTTTT.

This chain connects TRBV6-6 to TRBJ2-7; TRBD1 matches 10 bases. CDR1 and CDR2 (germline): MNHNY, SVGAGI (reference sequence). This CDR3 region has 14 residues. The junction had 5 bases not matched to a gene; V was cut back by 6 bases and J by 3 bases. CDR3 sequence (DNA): TGTGCCAGCAGACGCCGGGACAGGGGCTACGAGCAGTACTTC. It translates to CASRRRDRGYEQYF.

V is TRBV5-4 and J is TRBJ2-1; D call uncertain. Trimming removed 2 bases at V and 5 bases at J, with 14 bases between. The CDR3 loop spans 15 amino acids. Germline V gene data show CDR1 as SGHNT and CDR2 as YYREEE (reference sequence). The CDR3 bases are TGTGCCAGCAGCTTAGCCGTCCAGGCTAACAATGAGCAGTTCTTC. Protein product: CASSLAVQANNEQFF.

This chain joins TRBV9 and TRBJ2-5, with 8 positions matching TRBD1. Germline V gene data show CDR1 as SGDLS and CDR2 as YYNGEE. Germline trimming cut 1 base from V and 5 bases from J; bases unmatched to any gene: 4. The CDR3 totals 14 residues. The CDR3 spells CASSVPGGEETQYF. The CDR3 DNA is TGTGCCAGCAGCGTACCAGGGGGCGAGGAGACCCAGTACTTC.

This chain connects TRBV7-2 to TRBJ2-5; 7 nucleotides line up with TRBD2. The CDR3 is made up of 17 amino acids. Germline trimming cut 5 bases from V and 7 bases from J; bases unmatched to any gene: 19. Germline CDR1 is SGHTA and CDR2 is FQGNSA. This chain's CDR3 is CASSASAGLSRNGTQYF. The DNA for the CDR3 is TGTGCCAGCAGCGCCAGTGCGGGACTATCAAGGAACGGGACCCAGTACTTC.